This T cell receptor beta chain originates from a study of response to subunit inactivated influenza vaccine. CDR3 length: 15 residues. The V gene's germline CDR1 is LNHNV and CDR2 YYDKDF (reference sequence). Trimming shortened V by 3 bases and J by 4 bases, and 10 bases separated the two germline ends. Using its own MiXCR run on the RT-PCR reads, TCRdb lists one record per CDR3 protein. In the table there are hundreds of thousands of distinct CDR3 sequences, 15% to 17% of which are singletons. The chain uses TRBV15 and TRBJ2-6; D ambiguous. The receptor's source is a man aged 50 to 59 who received an inactivated influenza vaccine. The material was PBMCs from blood, obtained about 13 days after vaccination. This chain's CDR3 is CATSSLRSGANVLTF. In DNA, the CDR3 is TGTGCCACCAGCAGCCTCAGGTCCGGGGCCAACGTCCTGACTTTC.